This TCR beta chain was obtained from a study of radiotherapy plus CTLA-4 blockade in lung cancer. Whole-study context: In around 17% of patients, objective responses were seen; 30% to 35% had disease control.

There are 17 residues in the CDR3. Deletions cut 0 bases from V and 2 bases from J, with 13 bases between. The germline CDR1 and CDR2 sequences are LNHDA and SQIVND (reference sequence). Notes on the study in general: The study found tumor-derived TCR clones expanded in blood after radiotherapy plus ipilimumab.

Details on this clone: Its antigen is currently unknown.

Repertoires were generated with immunoSEQ multiplex PCR, while TCRdb's copy carries only in-frame clones and drops some. The table records 75,000 or so clones, roughly 78% of them present only once. This sequence joins TRBV19 and TRBJ2-2; D is uncertain. The receptor was isolated from a human donor with non-small cell lung cancer who had a complete response to radiotherapy plus ipilimumab. The source material was peripheral blood, sampled from a patient treated with radiotherapy plus ipilimumab. CDR3 nucleotide sequence: TGTGCCAGTAGTATAGAGGTCCAACGATTAAACACCGGGGAGCTGTTTTTT. Residues: CASSIEVQRLNTGELFF. The complete variable domain, with remaining parts taken from reference TRBV19 and TRBJ2-2, reads DGGITQSPKYLFRKEGQNVTLSCEQNLNHDAMYWYRQDPGQGLRLIYYSQIVNDFQKGDIAEGYSVSREKKESFPLTVTSAQKNPTAFYLCASSIEVQRLNTGELFFGEGSRLTVL.